Detailed here is one TCR beta chain. V was clipped by 7 bases and J by 2 bases; unmatched bases: 6. Germline V gene lookup returns CDR1 MNHEY and CDR2 SVGAGI. CDR3 length equals 14 residues. The source of the sample is a study of blood T cell repertoires in COVID-19. Study-wide context: The analysed material was cDNA or gDNA that came from T cells, B-cell-depleted T cells, or PBMCs.

Original processing notes: Scientists estimated how many nucleated cells there were by amplifying reference gene primers. Using immunoSEQ multiplex PCR, the repertoire was profiled, and TCRdb retains in-frame clones only, with some absent. From that table come the V and J calls and clone size; the DNA was used to work out D and trimming. The sample gives some 270,000 clones, 80% to 90% of which show up once; about 11% is in the top ten. Sequencing was done on a sample of peripheral blood. The J gene is TRBJ1-2, the V gene TRBV6-5, with 8 bases that match TRBD1. This sequence was found in a woman between 70 and 85 years old with acute or convalescent COVID-19. The CDR3 here is CASTRTGQNYGYTF. CDR3 DNA: TGTGCCAGCACCCGGACAGGGCAGAACTATGGCTACACCTTC.